Many counts were recorded for the clone carrying this T cell receptor (beta chain). The team produced cDNA through 5'RACE using 10-nucleotide random UMIs. TCRdb itself ran the 5' RACE reads through MiXCR, one entry per CDR3 protein. The sample yields about 66,000 distinct CDR3 sequences, 4.5% to 5.5% seen once. The record originates from a study of neurological immune-mediated disorders. Germline lookup yields CDR1 DFQATT and CDR2 SNEGSKA (reference sequence). V shed 5 bases and J 7 bases; nucleotides not matched to a gene: 4. This CDR3 has 11 amino acids. This clonotype was obtained from a man aged 30 to 39 with multiple sclerosis. The chain uses TRBV20-1 and TRBJ2-7; TRBD1 aligns across 8 bases. Material for sequencing was PBMCs. Here the CDR3 DNA reads TGCAGTGCTTCCGACAGGGGTGAGCAGTACGTC. It codes for CSASDRGEQYV.